This TCR beta chain was captured by sequencing in a study of blood T cells in healthy people across ages. At the level of the study: There was about one barcoded beta molecule captured by template switching per two T cells.

Primers used in a second PCR of about 7 to 12 cycles were a sample-barcoded 5' primer and a J-beta primer mix. TCRdb redid the calling of the 5' RACE reads with MiXCR, one entry per CDR3 protein. There are 1.2 million to 1.5 million distinct CDR3 sequences in the sample; 42% occur only once, and less than 8% lies in the top ten. The sample holds a few counts of this clonotype. V dropped 9 bases and J dropped 2 bases, with 24 bases sitting between them. Germline V gives CDR1 SNHLY, CDR2 FYNNEI. The length of the CDR3 is 17 residues. With each sample, at least 5 micrograms of total RNA were extracted. The origin of this receptor is a woman aged 18-35 years in good health. The genes are TRBV2 and TRBJ2-3; a possible D gene is TRBD1 (6 bases). The sample was blood. Here the CDR3 DNA reads TGTGCCAGAACAGGGTCCTTGGCGGCCACTTACACAGATACGCAGTATTTT. Its translation is CARTGSLAATYTDTQYF.